These 12 T cell receptor beta chains came from one sample sequenced in a study of T-cell memory formation after mild COVID-19. TCRdb passed the 5' RACE reads through MiXCR, listing each CDR3 protein once. The table has a few hundred thousand distinct CDR3 sequences, over 13% seen once. Sample: PBMCs or a T cell subset sorted from them (not recorded which). The receptors here all came from a man between 18 and 29 years old who had mild COVID-19 (a few samples of this study predate the infection). Cell type and time point are not known.

This clonotype was counted at least ten times. The V gene is TRBV10-3, the J gene TRBJ1-5; D may be TRBD1 (6 bases). The CDR3 consists of 15 residues. V dropped 3 bases and J dropped 2 bases, with 11 bases sitting between them. Germline V gene sequence: CDR1 ENHRY, CDR2 SYGVKD. The CDR3 region has the DNA TGTGCCATCAGTGATAGGCCAGGGGGCAATCAGCCCCAGCATTTT. This sequence encodes CAISDRPGGNQPQHF.

The chain links TRBV20-1 to TRBJ2-7; D gene unclear. CDR3 size: 15 residues. Trimming removed 0 bases from V and 7 bases from J, with 19 bases in between. CDR1 is DFQATT and CDR2 is SNEGSKA in the germline V gene (reference sequence). The CDR3 region is CSARERTASFREQYV. Here the CDR3 DNA reads TGCAGTGCTAGAGAGAGGACGGCCTCCTTTCGGGAGCAGTACGTC.

V usage is TRBV24-1 and J usage is TRBJ2-3, with 8 bases aligning to TRBD1. This CDR3 is 15 amino acids long. Trimming took 3 bases from V and 4 from J; bases not matched to a gene: 5. The germline V gene has CDR1 KGHDR and CDR2 SFDVKD. The CDR3 sequence is CATSDPGQAADTQYF. In DNA form, the CDR3 reads TGTGCCACCAGTGATCCGGGACAGGCGGCAGATACGCAGTATTTT.

The table lists this clonotype with a few counts. The V call is TRBV9, the J call TRBJ2-2; a weak D match, TRBD1 (6 bases). From germline, CDR1 is SGDLS and CDR2 YYNGEE. The CDR3 runs to 16 residues. The V and J ends lost 0 bases and 0 bases respectively, with 9 bases between them. The CDR3 region is CASSVGGTSNTGELFF. The DNA of the CDR3 is TGTGCCAGCAGCGTAGGGGGGACATCGAACACCGGGGAGCTGTTTTTT.

Here the CDR3 reads CASSLVVAGEVSGTEAFF. DNA for the CDR3: TGTGCCAGCAGCTTAGTTGTGGCAGGGGAGGTTTCGGGGACTGAAGCTTTCTTT. The chain combines TRBV7-9 with TRBJ1-1; D perhaps matches TRBD1 (6 bases). This CDR3 contains 18 residues. Germline V gene data show CDR1 as SEHNR and CDR2 as FQNEAQ (reference sequence). V was clipped by 1 base and J by 5 bases, with 23 bases between them.

In its sample, this clonotype was seen many times. The rearrangement links TRBV2 to TRBJ2-7; 7 bases line up with TRBD1. This CDR3 comprises 13 residues. Looked up from germline, CDR1 is SNHLY and CDR2 is FYNNEI. The junction had 6 bases not matched to a gene; V was cut back by 10 bases and J by 0 bases. Here the CDR3 reads CAITGTDSYEQYF. CDR3 DNA sequence: TGTGCCATCACCGGGACAGACTCCTACGAGCAGTACTTC.

The V gene is TRBV5-1, the J gene TRBJ2-1, with D uncertain. The CDR3 sequence is 16 residues long. Germline V CDR1 and CDR2: SGHRS, YFSETQ. Trimming cost V 4 bases and J 2 bases, with 16 bases left between them. Written as DNA, the CDR3 is TGCGCCAGCAGCCTCCCATCGGGTGAGGCCTACAATGAGCAGTTCTTC. This encodes CASSLPSGEAYNEQFF.

This clonotype was seen only a few times. The gene calls are TRBV12-3 or TRBV12-4 and TRBJ1-2, with 11 bases matching TRBD1. The CDR3 has 17 amino acids. V trimming: 5 bases; J trimming: 2 bases; junction bases outside the gene matches: 10. The CDR3 here is CASSPPGQGVLNYGYTF. CDR3 DNA: TGTGCCAGCAGTCCCCCGGGACAGGGGGTTTTAAACTATGGCTACACCTTC.

The genes are TRBV7-2 and TRBJ1-4; no clear D. The CDR3 sequence is 14 residues long. CDR1 and CDR2 from the germline V gene are SGHTA and FQGNSA. V was shortened by 5 bases and J by 5 bases, with 12 bases between the two germline ends. The CDR3 bases are TGTGCCAGCAGCCCGGCCCTCGCAAATGAAAAACTGTTTTTT. It is translated as CASSPALANEKLFF.

This clonotype was picked up a small number of times. V and J are TRBV5-1 and TRBJ2-1, with 7 bases lining up with TRBD1. V dropped 0 bases and J dropped 5; count of bases not matched to a gene: 5. This CDR3 region has 15 residues. The V gene's germline CDR1 is SGHRS and CDR2 YFSETQ. CDR3 loop: CASSLEGQPHNEQFF. CDR3 bases: TGCGCCAGCAGCTTGGAGGGACAGCCTCACAATGAGCAGTTCTTC.

This rearrangement joins TRBV7-9 to TRBJ2-2, with D tentatively TRBD1 (5 bases). The germline V and J ends were trimmed by 5 bases and 3 bases, with 13 bases remaining between them. This CDR3 spans 15 amino acids. Germline V gives CDR1 SEHNR, CDR2 FQNEAQ (reference sequence). The CDR3 protein is CASSRALGDTGELFF. In DNA form, the CDR3 reads TGTGCCAGCAGCAGGGCATTAGGGGACACCGGGGAGCTGTTTTTT.

CDR3 region: CASSETGIPGYTF. CDR3 bases: TGTGCCAGCAGTGAAACAGGGATACCCGGCTACACCTTC. The genes are TRBV12-3 or TRBV12-4 and TRBJ1-2; the D gene is possibly TRBD1 (6 bases). V was cut by 5 bases and J by 8 bases, with 15 bases left in between. The CDR3 runs to 13 residues.